This T cell receptor beta chain was profiled in a study of shared T cell receptors in the human thymus. The CDR3 runs 16 residues. Trimming took 4 bases from V and 0 from J, leaving 12 bases between them. Germline V gives CDR1 SGHAT, CDR2 FQNNGV. Measured with immunoSEQ multiplex PCR; TCRdb has only the in-frame clones, and not every one. Counted here are approximately 490,000 clones, approximately 80% occurring once; the ten biggest clones make up more than 0.01%. These data are also associated with another study on human thymus T cells. According to that study: Surgeons resected thymus tissue during corrective heart surgery. Thymic and blood repertoires appeared to display a bias in their usage of V and J genes.

The sequencing input was thymocytes. The chain uses TRBV11-2 and TRBJ1-4; D is ambiguous. The clonotype was recovered from a boy younger than two with a congenital heart defect. The CDR3 DNA reads TGTGCCAGCAGCTCTCTTTCGCCGGCAACTAATGAAAAACTGTTTTTT. Protein sequence: CASSSLSPATNEKLFF.